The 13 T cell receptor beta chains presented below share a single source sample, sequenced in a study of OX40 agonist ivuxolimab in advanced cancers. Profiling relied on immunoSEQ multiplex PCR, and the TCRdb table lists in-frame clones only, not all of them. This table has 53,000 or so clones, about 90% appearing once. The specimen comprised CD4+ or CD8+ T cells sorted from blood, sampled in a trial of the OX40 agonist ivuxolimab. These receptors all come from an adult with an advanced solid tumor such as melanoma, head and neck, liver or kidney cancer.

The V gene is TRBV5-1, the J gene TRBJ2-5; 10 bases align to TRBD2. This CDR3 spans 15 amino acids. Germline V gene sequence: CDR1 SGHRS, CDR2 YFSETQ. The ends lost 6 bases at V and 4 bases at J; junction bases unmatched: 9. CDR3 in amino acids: CASNRAGGRRETQYF. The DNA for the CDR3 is TGCGCCAGCAACAGAGCGGGAGGGCGACGAGAGACCCAGTACTTC.

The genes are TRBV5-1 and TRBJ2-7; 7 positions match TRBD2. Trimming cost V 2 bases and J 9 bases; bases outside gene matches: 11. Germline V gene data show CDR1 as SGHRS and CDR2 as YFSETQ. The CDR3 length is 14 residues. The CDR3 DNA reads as TGCGCCAGCAGCTTCGAAGGGGACTATGTGGGGCAGTACTTC. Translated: CASSFEGDYVGQYF. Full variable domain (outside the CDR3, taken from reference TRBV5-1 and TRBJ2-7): KAGVTQTPRYLIKTRGQQVTLSCSPISGHRSVSWYQQTPGQGLQFLFEYFSETQRNKGNFPGRFSGRQFSNSRSEMNVSTLELGDSALYLCASSFEGDYVGQYFGPGTRLTVT.

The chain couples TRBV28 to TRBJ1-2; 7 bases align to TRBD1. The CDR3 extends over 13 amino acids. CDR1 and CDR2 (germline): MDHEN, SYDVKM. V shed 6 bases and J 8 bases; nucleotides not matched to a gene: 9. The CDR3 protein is CASRQDRDWGYTF. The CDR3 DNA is TGTGCCAGCAGGCAAGACAGGGATTGGGGCTACACCTTC.

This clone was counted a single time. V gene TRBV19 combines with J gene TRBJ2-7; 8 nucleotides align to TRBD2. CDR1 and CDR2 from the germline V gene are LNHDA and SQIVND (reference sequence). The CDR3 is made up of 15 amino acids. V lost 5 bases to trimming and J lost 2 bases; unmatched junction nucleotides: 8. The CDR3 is CASSPRTSLTYEQYF. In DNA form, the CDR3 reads TGTGCCAGTAGTCCCCGGACTAGCCTCACCTACGAGCAGTACTTC. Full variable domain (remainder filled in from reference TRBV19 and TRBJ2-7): DGGITQSPKYLFRKEGQNVTLSCEQNLNHDAMYWYRQDPGQGLRLIYYSQIVNDFQKGDIAEGYSVSREKKESFPLTVTSAQKNPTAFYLCASSPRTSLTYEQYFGPGTRLTVT.

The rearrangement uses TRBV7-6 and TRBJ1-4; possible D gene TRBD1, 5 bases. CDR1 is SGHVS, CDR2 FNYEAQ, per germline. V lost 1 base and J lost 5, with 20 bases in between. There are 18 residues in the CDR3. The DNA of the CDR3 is TGTGCCAGCAGCTTAGGGTCCGGGACCTACAGAGGCAATGAAAAACTGTTTTTT. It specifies CASSLGSGTYRGNEKLFF. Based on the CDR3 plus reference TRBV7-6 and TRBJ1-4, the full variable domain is GAGVSQSPRYKVTKRGQDVALRCDPISGHVSLYWYRQALGQGPEFLTYFNYEAQQDKSGLPNDRFSAERPEGSISTLTIQRTEQRDSAMYRCASSLGSGTYRGNEKLFFGSGTQLSVL.

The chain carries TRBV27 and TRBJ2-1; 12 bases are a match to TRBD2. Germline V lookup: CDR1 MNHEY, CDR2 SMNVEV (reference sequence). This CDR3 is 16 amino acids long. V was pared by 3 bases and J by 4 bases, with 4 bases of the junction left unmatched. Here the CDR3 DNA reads TGTGCCAGCAGTTTTGCTAGCGGGAGGGGATACAATGAGCAGTTCTTC. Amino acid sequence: CASSFASGRGYNEQFF.

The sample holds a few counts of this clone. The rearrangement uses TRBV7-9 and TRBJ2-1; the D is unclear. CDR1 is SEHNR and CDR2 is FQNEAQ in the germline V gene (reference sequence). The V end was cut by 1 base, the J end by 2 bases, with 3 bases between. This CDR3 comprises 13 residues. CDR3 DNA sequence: TGTGCCAGCAGCTTAGGGGCCTACAATGAGCAGTTCTTC. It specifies CASSLGAYNEQFF. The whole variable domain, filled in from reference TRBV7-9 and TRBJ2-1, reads DTGVSQNPRHKITKRGQNVTFRCDPISEHNRLYWYRQTLGQGPEFLTYFQNEAQLEKSRLLSDRFSAERPKGSFSTLEIQRTEQGDSAMYLCASSLGAYNEQFFGPGTRLTVL.

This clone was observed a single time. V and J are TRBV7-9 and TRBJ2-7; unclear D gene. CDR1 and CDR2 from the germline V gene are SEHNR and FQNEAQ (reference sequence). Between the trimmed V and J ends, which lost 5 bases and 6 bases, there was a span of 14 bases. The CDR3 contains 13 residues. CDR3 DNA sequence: TGTGCCAGCAGCCCGCCGGAGTTGCCCGAGCAGTACTTC. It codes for CASSPPELPEQYF. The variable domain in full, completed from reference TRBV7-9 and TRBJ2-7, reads DTGVSQNPRHKITKRGQNVTFRCDPISEHNRLYWYRQTLGQGPEFLTYFQNEAQLEKSRLLSDRFSAERPKGSFSTLEIQRTEQGDSAMYLCASSPPELPEQYFGPGTRLTVT.

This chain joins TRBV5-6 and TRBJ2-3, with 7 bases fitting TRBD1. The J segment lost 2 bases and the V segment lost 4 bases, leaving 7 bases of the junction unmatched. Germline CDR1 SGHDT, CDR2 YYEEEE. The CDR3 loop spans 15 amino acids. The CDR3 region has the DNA TGTGCCAGCAGCCGGGACAGTCCACTCACAGATACGCAGTATTTT. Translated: CASSRDSPLTDTQYF.

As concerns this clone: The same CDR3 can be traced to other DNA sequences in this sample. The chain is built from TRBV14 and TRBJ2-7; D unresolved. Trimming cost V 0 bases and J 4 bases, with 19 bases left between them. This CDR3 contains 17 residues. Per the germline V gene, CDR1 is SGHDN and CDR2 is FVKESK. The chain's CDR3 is CASSQDLSPGYSYEQYF. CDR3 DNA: TGTGCCAGCAGCCAAGATCTCTCCCCAGGTTACTCTTACGAGCAGTACTTC.

The CDR3 loop reads CASTPRAQGTHGYTF. CDR3 sequence (DNA): TGTGCCAGCACCCCACGGGCCCAGGGGACCCATGGCTACACCTTC. The V and J genes are TRBV27 and TRBJ1-2; a possible D gene is TRBD1 (6 bases). The CDR3 sequence is 15 residues long. CDR1 and CDR2 (germline): MNHEY, SMNVEV (reference sequence). V was clipped by 7 bases and J by 6 bases, with 21 bases between them.

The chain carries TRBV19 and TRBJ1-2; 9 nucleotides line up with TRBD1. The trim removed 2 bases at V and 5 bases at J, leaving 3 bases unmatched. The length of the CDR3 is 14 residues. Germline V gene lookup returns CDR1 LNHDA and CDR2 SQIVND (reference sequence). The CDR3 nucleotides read TGTGCCAGTAGTATAATCGGGACAGGGTATGGCTACACCTTC. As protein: CASSIIGTGYGYTF.

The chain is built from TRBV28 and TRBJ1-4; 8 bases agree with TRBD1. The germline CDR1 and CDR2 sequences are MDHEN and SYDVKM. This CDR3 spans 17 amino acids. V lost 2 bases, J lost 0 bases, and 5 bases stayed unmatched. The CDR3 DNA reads TGTGCCAGCAGTTTACAGGGGGCAGGTGCAACTAATGAAAAACTGTTTTTT. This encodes CASSLQGAGATNEKLFF.